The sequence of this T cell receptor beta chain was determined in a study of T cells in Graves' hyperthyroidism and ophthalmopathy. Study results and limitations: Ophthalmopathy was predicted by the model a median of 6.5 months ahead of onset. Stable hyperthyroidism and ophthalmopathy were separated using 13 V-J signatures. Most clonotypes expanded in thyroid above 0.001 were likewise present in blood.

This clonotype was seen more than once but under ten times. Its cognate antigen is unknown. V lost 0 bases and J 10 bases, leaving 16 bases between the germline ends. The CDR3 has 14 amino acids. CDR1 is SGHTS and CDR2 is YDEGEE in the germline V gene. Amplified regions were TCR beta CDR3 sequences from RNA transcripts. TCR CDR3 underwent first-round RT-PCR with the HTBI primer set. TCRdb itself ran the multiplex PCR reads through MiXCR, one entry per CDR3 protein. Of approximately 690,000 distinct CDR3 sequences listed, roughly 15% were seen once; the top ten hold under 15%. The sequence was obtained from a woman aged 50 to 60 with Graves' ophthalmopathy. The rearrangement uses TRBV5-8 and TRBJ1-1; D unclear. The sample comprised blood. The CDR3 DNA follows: TGTGCCAGCAGCTTGGTCTCCGCATCGACTCCAGCTTTCTTT. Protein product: CASSLVSASTPAFF.